The clone carrying this TCR beta chain was counted between two and nine times. Antigen specificity is unknown. These data are taken from a study of T cell responses to AZD1222 COVID-19 vaccine. Sequencing was performed with immunoSEQ multiplex PCR; in TCRdb, only in-frame clones are kept and a portion is missing. The sample lists 100,000 to 150,000 clones, 80% to 90% occurring once. Points from the study as a whole: At 160-218 and 743-854, vaccine-associated CD4 TCRs were dominant, and they spanned spike. Every sample of the repertoires postdated the peak T cell response. In a largely white British group with more females than males, clonal diversity was possibly underestimated. Spike-specific TCR breadth and depth both grew after two AZD1222 doses.

Germline CDR1 SGHDT, CDR2 YYEEEE. This CDR3 has 15 residues. The trim removed 5 bases at V and 5 bases at J, leaving 11 bases unmatched. Sequenced here: peripheral blood, sampled on day 0 of AZD1222 vaccination. The origin of this receptor is an adult in good health. The chain employs TRBV5-6 and TRBJ2-3, with 7 nucleotides matching TRBD1. CDR3 sequence: CASRDRRLAGDTQYF. CDR3 DNA: TGTGCCAGCAGGGACAGGCGCTTGGCAGGAGATACGCAGTATTTT.